This T cell receptor beta chain was recorded in a study of identical twins. Unmatched junction bases numbered 10, after V lost 6 bases and J lost 5 bases. This CDR3 has 15 residues. CDR1 is ENHRY, CDR2 SYGVKD, per germline. MiXCR, run by TCRdb on the 5' RACE reads, gives a single entry per CDR3 protein. The sample records 640,000 or so distinct CDR3 sequences, around 5.7% being singletons. This clonotype has a handful of counts. The rearrangement uses TRBV10-3 and TRBJ2-1; TRBD1 agrees at 7 bases. The sequence derives from a man between 18 and 29 years old in good health. The sample comprised naive T cells sorted from blood. As DNA, the CDR3 is TGTGCCATCAGAGATACCGGGACAGAAAACAATGAGCAGTTCTTC. Translating gives CAIRDTGTENNEQFF.